The 32 T cell receptor beta chains below all came from one sample that was sequenced in a study of CD4 T cells in lung cancer. Method: immunoSEQ multiplex PCR; TCRdb's copy keeps in-frame clones and lacks some. Seen here are roughly 9,300 clones, around three fifths observed once, and the top ten hold approximately 15%. The lung tissue was taken at least 3 cm from the tumor in the same resection. Sequencing was carried out using normal lung tissue taken away from the tumor. Every receptor here comes from a man in his sixties with non-small cell lung cancer.

The table lists this clone with a count of one. CDR3: CASSVSGTDTQYF. The CDR3 region has the DNA TGTGCCAGCAGCGTATCTGGCACAGATACGCAGTATTTT. The V call is TRBV6-4, the J call TRBJ2-3; D is ambiguous. Germline CDR1 is MRHNA and CDR2 is SNTAGT. V gave up 6 bases and J gave up 1 base, with 8 bases separating them. The CDR3 spans 13 residues.

J is TRBJ1-6 and V is TRBV6-5, with a weak D call TRBD1 (5 bases). From germline, CDR1 is MNHEY and CDR2 SVGAGI. This CDR3 is 13 amino acids long. V was shortened by 2 bases and J by 8 bases, with 7 bases between the two germline ends. CDR3 DNA sequence: TGTGCCAGCAGTTACCCGGGGGATTCACCCCTCCACTTT. Protein sequence: CASSYPGDSPLHF.

The chain uses TRBV19 and TRBJ1-3; possible D gene TRBD1, 6 bases. This CDR3 is 13 amino acids long. Germline V gives CDR1 LNHDA, CDR2 SQIVND (reference sequence). The V end was cut by 7 bases, the J end by 4 bases, with 11 bases between. The CDR3 DNA is TGTGCCAGTATGGACAGAGTCGGAAACACCATATATTTT. Translating it yields CASMDRVGNTIYF.

Regarding this clone: Germline is not matched at one junction end, which may reflect a read error. J is TRBJ2-1 and V is TRBV7-7; TRBD2 is a possible D gene (6 bases). This CDR3 has 13 residues. The germline V gene encodes CDR1 SSHAT and CDR2 FNYEAQ (reference sequence). The CDR3 loop reads CASSLLGGNEQFF. The CDR3 DNA follows: TGTGCTAGCAGCTTATTGGGGGGTAATGAGCAGTTCTTC. Filled out from reference TRBV7-7 and TRBJ2-1, the complete variable domain reads GAGVSQSPRYKVTKRGQDVTLRCDPISSHATLYWYQQALGQGPEFLTYFNYEAQPDKSGLPSDRFSAERPEGSISTLTIQRTEQRDSAMYRCASSLLGGNEQFFGPGTRLTVL.

V and J are TRBV13 and TRBJ2-1; TRBD2 agrees at 13 bases. Unmatched junction bases numbered 2, after V lost 5 bases and J lost 4 bases. The CDR3 loop spans 15 amino acids. Germline CDR1 reads PRHDT; CDR2 reads FYEKMQ (reference sequence). The CDR3 DNA sequence: TGTGCCAGCAGCCAACTAGCGGGAGGGTACAATGAGCAGTTCTTC. Protein: CASSQLAGGYNEQFF.

The chain carries TRBV18 and TRBJ1-2; 7 positions match TRBD1. Germline V lookup: CDR1 KGHSH, CDR2 LQKENI. This CDR3 comprises 15 residues. J was trimmed by 4 bases and V by 8 bases; bases with no gene match: 13. This CDR3 reads CASRVEGAWSYGYTF. CDR3 DNA: TGTGCCAGCCGGGTTGAGGGGGCGTGGAGCTATGGCTACACCTTC.

As DNA, the CDR3 is TGTGCCAGCAGTGTTGACAGGGTCTACGAGCAGTACTTC. It codes for CASSVDRVYEQYF. The chain has TRBV2 and TRBJ2-7; 7 bases are a match to TRBD1. The CDR3 loop spans 13 amino acids. Germline V gene lookup returns CDR1 SNHLY and CDR2 FYNNEI. With 4 bases clipped from V and 3 bases from J, the junction kept 3 bases outside the gene matches.

This chain links TRBV7-9 with TRBJ2-2, with 12 positions matching TRBD2. The V and J ends lost 5 bases and 5 bases, in that order; junction bases with no gene match: 9. Germline V gene lookup returns CDR1 SEHNR and CDR2 FQNEAQ (reference sequence). The CDR3 sequence is 17 residues long. CDR3 loop: CASSRYLLAGGTGELFF. CDR3 sequence (DNA): TGTGCCAGCAGCCGTTACCTCCTAGCGGGAGGGACCGGGGAGCTGTTTTTT.

The chain combines TRBV5-1 with TRBJ2-1, with 9 bases lining up with TRBD2. V gave up 5 bases and J gave up 3 bases; unmatched junction bases: 6. The CDR3 is 15 amino acids. Germline-derived CDR1 and CDR2 are SGHRS and YFSETQ. The CDR3 bases are TGCGCCAGCAGTCGGGCGGGAGGGGACTACAATGAGCAGTTCTTC. Its protein is CASSRAGGDYNEQFF.

A single count supports this clone. V is TRBV7-2 and J is TRBJ1-3, with 7 nucleotides matching TRBD1. Germline values: CDR1 SGHTA, CDR2 FQGNSA. The junction had 6 bases not matched to a gene; V was cut back by 5 bases and J by 2 bases. This CDR3 is built from 15 residues. Here the CDR3 DNA reads TGTGCCAGCAGCCTCGAAGGGGGCGCTGGAAACACCATATATTTT. Amino acid sequence: CASSLEGGAGNTIYF. Combining the CDR3 with reference TRBV7-2 and TRBJ1-3 gives the whole variable domain GAGVSQSPSNKVTEKGKDVELRCDPISGHTALYWYRQSLGQGLEFLIYFQGNSAPDKSGLPSDRFSAERTGGSVSTLTIQRTQQEDSAVYLCASSLEGGAGNTIYFGEGSWLTVV.

Only a few counts were recorded for this clone. The CDR3 DNA is TGTGCCAGCAGCAGAACCGGGAGTACTGGGGCCAACGTCCTGACTTTC. Translated, it gives CASSRTGSTGANVLTF. The chain uses TRBV7-6 and TRBJ2-6; TRBD2 might be the D (6 bases). This CDR3 comprises 16 residues. Germline V gene lookup returns CDR1 SGHVS and CDR2 FNYEAQ. Trimming left V 5 bases short and J 2 bases short, with 13 bases between. The whole variable domain, remainder taken from reference TRBV7-6 and TRBJ2-6, is GAGVSQSPRYKVTKRGQDVALRCDPISGHVSLYWYRQALGQGPEFLTYFNYEAQQDKSGLPNDRFSAERPEGSISTLTIQRTEQRDSAMYRCASSRTGSTGANVLTFGAGSRLTVL.

This clone has just a few counts. The rearrangement links TRBV6-5 to TRBJ2-7; tentatively, D is TRBD1 (5 bases). V was trimmed by 6 bases and J by 9 bases, leaving 12 bases between them. The CDR3 sequence is 11 residues long. Per germline, CDR1 MNHEY and CDR2 SVGAGI. The CDR3 region is CASSHGQPQYF. The CDR3 nucleotides are TGTGCCAGCAGCCACGGACAACCGCAGTACTTC.

The V call is TRBV6-1, the J call TRBJ2-2, with TRBD1 as a possible D gene (6 bases). In germline, CDR1 is MNHNS, CDR2 SASEGT. Trimming took 4 bases from V and 4 from J, leaving 10 bases between them. There are 14 residues in the CDR3. The CDR3 spells CASSGHRVTGELFF. The CDR3 DNA reads as TGTGCCAGCAGTGGGCACAGGGTCACCGGGGAGCTGTTTTTT.

This clone is medium-sized (0.01 to 0.1%) in the sample. The chain links TRBV7-2 to TRBJ1-4; 8 bases agree with TRBD1. The germline V gene encodes CDR1 SGHTA and CDR2 FQGNSA. The V segment lost 5 bases and the J segment 1 base; nucleotides outside the gene matches: 6. The CDR3 covers 16 residues. Here the CDR3 reads CASSVDRVLTNEKLFF. The DNA for the CDR3 is TGTGCCAGCAGCGTGGACAGGGTGTTAACTAATGAAAAACTGTTTTTT.

The genes are TRBV19 and TRBJ2-1, with TRBD2 as a possible D gene (5 bases). Germline CDR1 reads LNHDA; CDR2 reads SQIVND (reference sequence). The CDR3 loop spans 15 amino acids. V was pared by 0 bases and J by 1 base, with 7 bases between. This chain's CDR3 is CASSIEGGSYNEQFF. The CDR3 coding sequence is TGTGCCAGTAGTATAGAAGGAGGTTCCTACAATGAGCAGTTCTTC.

This clone was found once. The V call is TRBV7-3, the J call TRBJ2-5, with 7 bases aligning to TRBD1. After removal of 5 bases from V and 6 bases from J, the junction contained 12 bases not matched to a gene. CDR1 is SGHTA and CDR2 is FQGTGA in the germline V gene. CDR3 length: 15 amino acids. The CDR3 DNA reads as TGTGCCAGCAGCCCGACGTCGGGAAGGGGGCAGACCCAGTACTTC. Its translation is CASSPTSGRGQTQYF.

The chain links TRBV28 to TRBJ2-2; a weak D match, TRBD2 (6 bases). Trimming removed 8 bases from V and 4 bases from J, with 17 bases in between. The germline CDR1 and CDR2 sequences are MDHEN and SYDVKM. The CDR3 length is 15 residues. The DNA for the CDR3 is TGTGCCAGCGGGGTCGGAGGGCGTACCACCGGGGAGCTGTTTTTT. Translated, it gives CASGVGGRTTGELFF.

This rearrangement joins TRBV6-6 to TRBJ1-5; D is perhaps TRBD1 (6 bases). There are 14 residues in the CDR3. CDR1 is MNHNY and CDR2 is SVGAGI in the germline V gene (reference sequence). V lost 5 bases and J 6 bases, leaving 14 bases between the germline ends. The CDR3 is CASSNTGLAQPQHF. CDR3 bases: TGTGCCAGCAGTAACACAGGGTTGGCTCAGCCCCAGCATTTT.

The rearrangement joins TRBV29-1 to TRBJ2-3, with 8 bases aligning to TRBD1. The germline CDR1 and CDR2 sequences are SQVTM and ANQGSEA. The CDR3 loop spans 12 amino acids. V was pared by 2 bases and J by 12 bases, with 7 bases of the junction left unmatched. CDR3 region: CSVEPTGANQYF. The DNA for the CDR3 is TGCAGCGTTGAACCGACAGGGGCCAACCAGTATTTT.

The chain combines TRBV9 with TRBJ1-3, with unresolved D. The CDR3 runs to 15 residues. V lost 0 bases to trimming and J lost 0 bases, with 7 bases between them. Germline lookup yields CDR1 SGDLS and CDR2 YYNGEE. Here the CDR3 DNA reads TGTGCCAGCAGCGTAGATCCACTCTCTGGAAACACCATATATTTT. Protein: CASSVDPLSGNTIYF.

The CDR3 region is CASSFRAGGQADTQYF. The CDR3 coding sequence is TGTGCCAGCAGTTTCCGAGCGGGAGGGCAAGCAGATACGCAGTATTTT. The rearrangement uses TRBV28 and TRBJ2-3, with 10 bases matching TRBD2. The V gene end was trimmed by 3 bases and the J gene end by 4 bases; junction bases not matched to a gene: 7. Germline CDR1 is MDHEN and CDR2 is SYDVKM. This CDR3 has 16 amino acids.

The chain uses TRBV5-1 and TRBJ2-1, with a possible D match to TRBD1 (5 bases). V was shortened by 3 bases and J by 6 bases, with 22 bases between the two germline ends. The germline V gene has CDR1 SGHRS and CDR2 YFSETQ. This CDR3 has 17 amino acids. CDR3 bases: TGCGCCAGCAGCTCCTCGTCGCAGGGCAGCCTCCGCAATGAGCAGTTCTTC. Translating it yields CASSSSSQGSLRNEQFF.

In its sample, this clone ranks as medium-sized. The chain is built from TRBV28 and TRBJ1-2; maybe TRBD1 (6 bases). This CDR3 spans 13 amino acids. The V end was cut by 10 bases, the J end by 4 bases, with 16 bases between. The germline gives CDR1 MDHEN, CDR2 SYDVKM. The CDR3 loop reads CATLWGGFYGYTF. The DNA for the CDR3 is TGTGCCACCCTTTGGGGGGGCTTCTATGGCTACACCTTC.

The chain combines TRBV19 with TRBJ1-5; TRBD1 agrees at 8 bases. Germline CDR1 reads LNHDA; CDR2 reads SQIVND (reference sequence). With V trimmed by 6 bases and J by 1 base, 11 bases remained unmatched. This CDR3 contains 17 residues. The CDR3, as DNA: TGTGCCAGTAGCCTTGGACAGGGACAAGCCAGCAATCAGCCCCAGCATTTT. It is translated as CASSLGQGQASNQPQHF.

This clone showed up just a few times. The V gene is TRBV7-3, the J gene TRBJ2-3, with D possibly TRBD2 on 6 matching bases. The CDR3 runs to 19 residues. Per the germline V gene, CDR1 is SGHTA and CDR2 is FQGTGA. V was clipped by 5 bases and J by 0 bases, with 24 bases between them. The CDR3 region is CASSPLAPGFGVSTDTQYF. CDR3 DNA: TGTGCCAGCAGCCCTCTAGCGCCCGGTTTCGGGGTCAGCACAGATACGCAGTATTTT.

This chain joins TRBV18 and TRBJ2-7, with a weak D call TRBD1 (5 bases). The CDR3 totals 12 residues. Trimming stripped 3 bases from V and 6 bases from J, with 9 bases between. Germline V lookup: CDR1 KGHSH, CDR2 LQKENI. The CDR3 DNA follows: TGTGCCAGCTCACCCCAGGGCTCCGAGCAGTACGTC. Translated: CASSPQGSEQYV.

A single count supports this clone. The genes are TRBV5-4 and TRBJ2-6, with a tentative D call TRBD1 (6 bases). Trimming left V 3 bases short and J 0 bases short, with 7 bases between. Germline loops: CDR1 SGHNT, CDR2 YYREEE (reference sequence). CDR3 size: 15 residues. CDR3 in amino acids: CASSYRDSGANVLTF. The CDR3 coding sequence is TGTGCCAGCAGCTACAGGGACTCTGGGGCCAACGTCCTGACTTTC. The complete variable domain, with remaining parts taken from reference TRBV5-4 and TRBJ2-6, reads ETGVTQSPTHLIKTRGQQVTLRCSSQSGHNTVSWYQQALGQGPQFIFQYYREEENGRGNFPPRFSGLQFPNYSSELNVNALELDDSALYLCASSYRDSGANVLTFGAGSRLTVL.

This clone occurred once. V gene TRBV6-5 combines with J gene TRBJ1-2, with D unclear. The germline CDR1 and CDR2 sequences are MNHEY and SVGAGI. The CDR3 contains 15 residues. Trimming pared 2 bases from V and 5 bases from J, leaving 15 bases between. CDR3 coding DNA: TGTGCCAGCAGTTACGGTCGGGGAGTTACTTATGGCTACACCTTC. Its protein product is CASSYGRGVTYGYTF.

V is TRBV27 and J is TRBJ2-7; 14 bases match TRBD2. Unmatched junction bases numbered 10, after V lost 4 bases and J lost 5 bases. Germline V gene lookup returns CDR1 MNHEY and CDR2 SMNVEV (reference sequence). The CDR3 is 17 amino acids. The CDR3 loop reads CASSSHRLAGGPNEQYF. DNA of the CDR3: TGTGCCAGCAGTTCCCACCGACTAGCGGGAGGGCCCAACGAGCAGTACTTC.

The genes are TRBV7-3 and TRBJ2-5; 8 positions agree with TRBD2. The germline V gene encodes CDR1 SGHTA and CDR2 FQGTGA. After removal of 5 bases from V and 2 bases from J, the junction contained 4 bases not matched to a gene. The CDR3 loop spans 14 amino acids. The CDR3 coding sequence is TGTGCCAGCAGCCCGACTAGCGTGCAAGAGACCCAGTACTTC. It codes for CASSPTSVQETQYF.

V and J are TRBV7-7 and TRBJ2-1; D perhaps matches TRBD2 (6 bases). The V gene's germline CDR1 is SSHAT and CDR2 FNYEAQ (reference sequence). V shed 5 bases and J shed 7 bases, with 12 bases lying between them. This CDR3 contains 13 residues. The DNA for the CDR3 is TGTGCCAGCAGCCGAAGTAGCGGAAATGAGCAGTTCTTC. Translating it yields CASSRSSGNEQFF.

The rearrangement links TRBV18 to TRBJ1-5, with D possibly TRBD1 on 6 matching bases. Trimming took off 4 bases at V and 6 bases at J, with 13 bases between the two ends. This CDR3 spans 14 amino acids. Germline V CDR1 and CDR2: KGHSH, LQKENI. CDR3 sequence reads: CASSLTGLAQPQHF. As DNA, the CDR3 is TGTGCCAGCTCACTCACAGGGTTGGCTCAGCCCCAGCATTTT.